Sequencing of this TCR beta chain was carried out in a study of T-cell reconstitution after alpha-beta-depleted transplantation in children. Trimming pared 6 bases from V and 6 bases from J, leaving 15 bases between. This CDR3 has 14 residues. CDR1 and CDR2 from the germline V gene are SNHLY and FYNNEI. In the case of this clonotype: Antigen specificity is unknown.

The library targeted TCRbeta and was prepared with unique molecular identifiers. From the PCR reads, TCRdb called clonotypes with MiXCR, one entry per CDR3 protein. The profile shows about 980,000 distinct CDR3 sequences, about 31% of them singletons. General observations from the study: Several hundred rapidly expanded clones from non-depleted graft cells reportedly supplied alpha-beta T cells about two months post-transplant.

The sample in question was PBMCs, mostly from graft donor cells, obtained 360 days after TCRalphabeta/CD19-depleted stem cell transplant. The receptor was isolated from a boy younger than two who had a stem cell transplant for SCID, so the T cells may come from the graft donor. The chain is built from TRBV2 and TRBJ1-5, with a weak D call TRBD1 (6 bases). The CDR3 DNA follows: TGTGCCAGCAGGGGGGGCGGTGTTGGTCAGCCCCAGCATTTT. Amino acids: CASRGGGVGQPQHF.